This section outlines one T cell receptor (beta chain) sequence together with its context. This sample stems from a study of glioma-infiltrating T cells after dendritic cell vaccination. Study at large: Glioblastoma patients came from Phase I and II dendritic cell vaccination trials. Three intradermal dendritic cell vaccine injections were given every two weeks. Autologous tumor lysate was loaded overnight onto monocyte-derived dendritic cells grown less than 8 days with IL-4 and GM-CSF.

Time point denoted: after dendritic cell vaccination, including at tumor progression/relapse. Selection required adequate fresh-frozen tumor tissue plus more than two years' survival data. This CDR3 spans 15 amino acids. The germline gives CDR1 MNHNS, CDR2 SASEGT. Trimming cost V 8 bases and J 0 bases; bases outside gene matches: 7. The method was immunoSEQ multiplex PCR; TCRdb's version includes in-frame clones alone and lacks a portion of them. The table shows more than 95,000 clones, with over 80% occurring only once. The chain has TRBV6-1 and TRBJ1-3; 7 nucleotides match TRBD1. This specimen was blood, taken after dendritic cell vaccination. This receptor was taken from a human donor with glioblastoma. The CDR3 protein is CASYSTGSSGNTIYF. The CDR3 coding sequence is TGTGCCAGCTATTCGACAGGGTCCTCTGGAAACACCATATATTTT.